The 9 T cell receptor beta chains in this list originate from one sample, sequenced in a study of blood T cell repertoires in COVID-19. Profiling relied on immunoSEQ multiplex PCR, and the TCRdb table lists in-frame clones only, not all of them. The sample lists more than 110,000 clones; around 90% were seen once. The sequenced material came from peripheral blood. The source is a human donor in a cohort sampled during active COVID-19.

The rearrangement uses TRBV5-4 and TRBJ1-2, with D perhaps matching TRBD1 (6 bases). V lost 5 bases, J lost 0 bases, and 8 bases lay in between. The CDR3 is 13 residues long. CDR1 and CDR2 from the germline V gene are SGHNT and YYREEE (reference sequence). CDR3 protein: CASRRTANYGYTF. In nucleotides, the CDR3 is TGTGCCAGCAGGAGGACAGCTAACTATGGCTACACCTTC.

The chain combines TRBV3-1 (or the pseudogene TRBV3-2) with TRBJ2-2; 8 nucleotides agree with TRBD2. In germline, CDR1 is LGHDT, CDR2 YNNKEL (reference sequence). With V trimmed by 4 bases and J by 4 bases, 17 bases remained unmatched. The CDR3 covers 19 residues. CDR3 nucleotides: TGTGCCAGCAGCCGAAGGGGAAGCGGGAGAGCCTCGGGCACCGGGGAGCTGTTTTTT. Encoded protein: CASSRRGSGRASGTGELFF.

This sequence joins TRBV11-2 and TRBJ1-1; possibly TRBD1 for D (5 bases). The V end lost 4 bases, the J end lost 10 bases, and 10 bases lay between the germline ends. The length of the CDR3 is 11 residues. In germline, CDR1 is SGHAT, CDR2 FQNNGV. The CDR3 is CASSSPGGAFF. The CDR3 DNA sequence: TGTGCCAGCAGCTCCCCCGGGGGAGCTTTCTTT. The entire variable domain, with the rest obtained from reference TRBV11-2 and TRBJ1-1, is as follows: EAGVAQSPRYKIIEKRQSVAFWCNPISGHATLYWYQQILGQGPKLLIQFQNNGVVDDSQLPKDRFSAERLKGVDSTLKIQPAKLEDSAVYLCASSSPGGAFFGQGTRLTVV.

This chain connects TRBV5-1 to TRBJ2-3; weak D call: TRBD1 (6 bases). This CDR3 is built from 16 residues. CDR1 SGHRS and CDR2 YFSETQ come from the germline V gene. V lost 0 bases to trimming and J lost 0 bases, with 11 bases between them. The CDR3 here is CASSLEGRGSTDTQYF. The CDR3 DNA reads TGCGCCAGCAGCTTGGAGGGCAGGGGAAGCACAGATACGCAGTATTTT.

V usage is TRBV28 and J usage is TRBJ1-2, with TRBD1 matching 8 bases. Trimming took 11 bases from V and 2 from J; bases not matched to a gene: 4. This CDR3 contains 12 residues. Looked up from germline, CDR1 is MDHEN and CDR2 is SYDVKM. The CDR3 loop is CAGGDRNYGYTF. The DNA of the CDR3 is TGTGCCGGAGGGGACAGGAACTATGGCTACACCTTC.

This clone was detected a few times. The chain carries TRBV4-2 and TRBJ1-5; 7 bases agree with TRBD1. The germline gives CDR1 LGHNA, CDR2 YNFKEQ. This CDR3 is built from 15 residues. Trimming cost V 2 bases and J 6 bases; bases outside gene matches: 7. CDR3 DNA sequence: TGTGCCAGCAGCCAACTTAGGGACAGTCGTCAGCCCCAGCATTTT. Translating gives CASSQLRDSRQPQHF.

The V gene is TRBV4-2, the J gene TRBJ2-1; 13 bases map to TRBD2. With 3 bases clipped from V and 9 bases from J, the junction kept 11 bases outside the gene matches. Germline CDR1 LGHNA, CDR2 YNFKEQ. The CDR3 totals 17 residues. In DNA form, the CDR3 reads TGTGCCAGCAGCCAGGGATTAACTAGCGGGAGGGGGGCTGAGCAGTTCTTC. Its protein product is CASSQGLTSGRGAEQFF.

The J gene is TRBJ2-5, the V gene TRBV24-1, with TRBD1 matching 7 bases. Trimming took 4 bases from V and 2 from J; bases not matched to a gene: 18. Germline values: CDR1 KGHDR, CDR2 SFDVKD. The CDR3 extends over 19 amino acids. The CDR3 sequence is CATSDSLWTGRDRQETQYF. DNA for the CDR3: TGTGCCACCAGTGACTCCCTCTGGACAGGCAGGGACCGACAAGAGACCCAGTACTTC.

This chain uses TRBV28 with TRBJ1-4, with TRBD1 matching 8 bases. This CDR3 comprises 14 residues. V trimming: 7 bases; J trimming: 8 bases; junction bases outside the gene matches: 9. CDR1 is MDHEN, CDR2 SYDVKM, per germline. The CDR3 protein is CASNTQTGVEKLFF. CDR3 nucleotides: TGTGCCAGCAATACGCAGACAGGGGTAGAAAAACTGTTTTTT.